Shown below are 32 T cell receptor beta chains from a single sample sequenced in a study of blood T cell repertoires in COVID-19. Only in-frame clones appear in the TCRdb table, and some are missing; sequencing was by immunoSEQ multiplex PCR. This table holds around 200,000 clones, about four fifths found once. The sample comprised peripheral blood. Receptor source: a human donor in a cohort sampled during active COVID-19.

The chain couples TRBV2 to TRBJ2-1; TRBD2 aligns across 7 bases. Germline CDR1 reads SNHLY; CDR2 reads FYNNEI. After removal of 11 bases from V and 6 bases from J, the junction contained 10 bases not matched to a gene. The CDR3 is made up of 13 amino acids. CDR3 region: CAGDETGGNEQFF. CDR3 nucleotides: TGTGCCGGAGATGAGACGGGAGGCAATGAGCAGTTCTTC.

CDR3: CASSPQGRTEAFF. The CDR3 DNA sequence: TGTGCCAGCTCACCTCAGGGAAGAACTGAAGCTTTCTTT. The rearrangement links TRBV18 to TRBJ1-1, with D possibly matching TRBD1 (5 bases). CDR3 size: 13 residues. The V and J ends lost 3 bases and 5 bases respectively, with 10 bases between them. Germline CDR1 reads KGHSH; CDR2 reads LQKENI.

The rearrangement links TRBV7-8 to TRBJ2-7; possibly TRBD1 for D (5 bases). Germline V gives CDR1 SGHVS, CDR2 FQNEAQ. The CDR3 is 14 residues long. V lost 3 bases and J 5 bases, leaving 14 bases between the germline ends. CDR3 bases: TGTGCCAGCAGCTTTATTCCTGGCAGGGACGAGCAGTACTTC. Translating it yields CASSFIPGRDEQYF.

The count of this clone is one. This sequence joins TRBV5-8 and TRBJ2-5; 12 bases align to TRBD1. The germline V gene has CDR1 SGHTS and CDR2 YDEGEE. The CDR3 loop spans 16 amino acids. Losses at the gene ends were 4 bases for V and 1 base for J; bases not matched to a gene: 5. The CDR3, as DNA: TGTGCCAGCAGCCTGGGACAGGGGGCGACCCAAGAGACCCAGTACTTC. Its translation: CASSLGQGATQETQYF. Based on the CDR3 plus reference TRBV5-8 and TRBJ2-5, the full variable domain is EAGVTQSPTHLIKTRGQQATLRCSPISGHTSVYWYQQALGLGLQFLLWYDEGEERNRGNFPPRFSGRQFPNYSSELNVNALELEDSALYLCASSLGQGATQETQYFGPGTRLLVL.

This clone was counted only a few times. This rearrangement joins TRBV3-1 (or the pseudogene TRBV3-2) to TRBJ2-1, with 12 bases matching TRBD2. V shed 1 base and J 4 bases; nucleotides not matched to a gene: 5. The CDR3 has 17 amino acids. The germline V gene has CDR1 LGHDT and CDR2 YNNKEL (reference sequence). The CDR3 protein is CASSQASGGARYNEQFF. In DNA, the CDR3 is TGTGCCAGCAGCCAAGCTAGCGGGGGGGCCCGGTACAATGAGCAGTTCTTC.

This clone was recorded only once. The CDR3 reads CASSPGRASETQYF. The CDR3 nucleotides are TGTGCCAGTAGTCCGGGAAGGGCCAGTGAGACCCAGTACTTC. This chain joins TRBV19 and TRBJ2-5, with a possible D match to TRBD2 (5 bases). Deletions cut 5 bases from V and 5 bases from J, with 15 bases between. The CDR3 contains 14 residues. The V gene's germline CDR1 is LNHDA and CDR2 SQIVND (reference sequence).

The CDR3 nucleotides read TGTGCCAGTACCCCCTCCGGGGTTCACACTGAAGCTTTCTTT. Translating it yields CASTPSGVHTEAFF. The chain recombines TRBV19 with TRBJ1-1; D gene unclear. The CDR3 has 14 residues. Trimming pared 7 bases from V and 3 bases from J, leaving 15 bases between. Germline values: CDR1 LNHDA, CDR2 SQIVND (reference sequence).

CDR3 DNA: TGTGCCAGCAGCAGCGGGGTCGGTGGCAATCAGCCCCAGCATTTT. Protein: CASSSGVGGNQPQHF. The V and J genes are TRBV7-6 and TRBJ1-5, with D unclear. Trimming left V 5 bases short and J 2 bases short, with 13 bases between. This CDR3 has 15 residues. CDR1 SGHVS and CDR2 FNYEAQ come from the germline V gene.

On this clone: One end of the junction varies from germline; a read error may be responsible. CDR3 bases: TGTGCCAGCTCAGCACCCAGCGGCACTGAAGCTTTCTTT. This codes for CASSAPSGTEAFF. The V gene is TRBV18, the J gene TRBJ1-1, with D unresolved. Germline-derived CDR1 and CDR2 are KGHSH and LQKENI. The CDR3 extends over 13 amino acids. Supplemented by reference TRBV18 and TRBJ1-1, the full variable domain reads NAGVMQNPRHLVRRRGQEARLRCSPMKGHSHVYWYRQLPEEGLKFMVYLQKENIIDESGMPKERFSAEFPKEGPSILRIQQVVRGDSAAYFCASSAPSGTEAFFGQGTRLTVV.

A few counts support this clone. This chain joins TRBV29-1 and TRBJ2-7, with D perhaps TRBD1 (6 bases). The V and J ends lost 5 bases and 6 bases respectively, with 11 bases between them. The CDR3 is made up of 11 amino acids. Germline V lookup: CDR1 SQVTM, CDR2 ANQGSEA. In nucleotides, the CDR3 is TGCAGCGTTTTAGAAGGGGGCGAGCAGTACTTC. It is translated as CSVLEGGEQYF.

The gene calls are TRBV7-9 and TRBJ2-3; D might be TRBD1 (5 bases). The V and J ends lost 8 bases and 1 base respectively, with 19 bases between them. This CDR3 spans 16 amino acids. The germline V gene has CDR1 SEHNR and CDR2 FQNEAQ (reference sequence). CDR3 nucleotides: TGTGCCAGCCCCCCCGGTGGCAGGGTACGCACAGATACGCAGTATTTT. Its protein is CASPPGGRVRTDTQYF. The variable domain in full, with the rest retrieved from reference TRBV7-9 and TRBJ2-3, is DTGVSQNPRHKITKRGQNVTFRCDPISEHNRLYWYRQTLGQGPEFLTYFQNEAQLEKSRLLSDRFSAERPKGSFSTLEIQRTEQGDSAMYLCASPPGGRVRTDTQYFGPGTRLTVL.

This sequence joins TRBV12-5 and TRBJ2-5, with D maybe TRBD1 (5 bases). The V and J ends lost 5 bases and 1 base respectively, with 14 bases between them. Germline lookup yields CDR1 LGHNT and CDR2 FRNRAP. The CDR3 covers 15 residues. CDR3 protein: CASGLTDRLQETQYF. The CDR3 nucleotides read TGTGCTAGTGGTCTCACAGACAGACTCCAAGAGACCCAGTACTTC.

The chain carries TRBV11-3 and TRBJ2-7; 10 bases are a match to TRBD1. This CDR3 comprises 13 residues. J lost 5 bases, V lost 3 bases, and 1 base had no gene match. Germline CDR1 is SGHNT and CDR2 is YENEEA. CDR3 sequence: CASSLDRGDEQYF. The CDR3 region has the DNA TGTGCCAGCAGCTTGGACAGGGGGGACGAGCAGTACTTC.

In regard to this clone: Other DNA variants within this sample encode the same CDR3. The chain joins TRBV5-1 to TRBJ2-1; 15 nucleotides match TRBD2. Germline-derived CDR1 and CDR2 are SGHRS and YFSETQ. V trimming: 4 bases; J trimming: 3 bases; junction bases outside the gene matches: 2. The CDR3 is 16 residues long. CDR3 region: CASSPGLAGGYNEQFF. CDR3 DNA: TGCGCCAGCAGCCCGGGACTAGCGGGGGGCTACAATGAGCAGTTCTTC.

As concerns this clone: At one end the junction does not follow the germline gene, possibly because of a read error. The CDR3 DNA follows: TGTGCTAGCAGCTTCACTAGCGGGGGCACAGATACGCAGTATTTT. Protein product: CASSFTSGGTDTQYF. The chain uses TRBV7-7 and TRBJ2-3; 10 bases line up with TRBD2. This CDR3 has 15 amino acids. Looked up from germline, CDR1 is SSHAT and CDR2 is FNYEAQ (reference sequence).

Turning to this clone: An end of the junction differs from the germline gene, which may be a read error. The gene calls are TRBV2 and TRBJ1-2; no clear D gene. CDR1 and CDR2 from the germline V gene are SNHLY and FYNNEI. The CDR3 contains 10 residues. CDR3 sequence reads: CASRGDVLAF. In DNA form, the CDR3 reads TGTGCCAGCAGGGGAGACGTTCTAGCGTTC.

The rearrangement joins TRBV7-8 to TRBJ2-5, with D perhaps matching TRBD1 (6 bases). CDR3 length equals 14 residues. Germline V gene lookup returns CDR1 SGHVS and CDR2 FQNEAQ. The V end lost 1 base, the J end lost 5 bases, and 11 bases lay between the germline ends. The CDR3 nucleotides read TGTGCCAGCAGCTTAGGGGACACTAAGGAGACCCAGTACTTC. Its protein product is CASSLGDTKETQYF.

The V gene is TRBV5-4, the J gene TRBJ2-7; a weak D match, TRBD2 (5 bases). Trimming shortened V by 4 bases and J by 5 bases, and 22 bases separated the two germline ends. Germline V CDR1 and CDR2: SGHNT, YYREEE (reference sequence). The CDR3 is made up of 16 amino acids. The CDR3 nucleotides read TGTGCCAGCAGCGGAGGAGCCGGGCCACTCTTGGACGAGCAGTACTTC. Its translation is CASSGGAGPLLDEQYF.

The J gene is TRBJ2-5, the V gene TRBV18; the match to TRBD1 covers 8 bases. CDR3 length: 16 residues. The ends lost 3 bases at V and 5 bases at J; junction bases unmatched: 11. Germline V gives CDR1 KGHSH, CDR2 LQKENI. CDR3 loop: CASSPQTGEVAETQYF. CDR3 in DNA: TGTGCCAGCTCACCTCAGACAGGGGAGGTTGCGGAGACCCAGTACTTC.

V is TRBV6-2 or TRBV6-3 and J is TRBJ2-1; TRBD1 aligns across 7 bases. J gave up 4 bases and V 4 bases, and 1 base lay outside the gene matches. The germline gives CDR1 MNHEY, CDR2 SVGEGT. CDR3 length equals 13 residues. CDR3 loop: CASSWDRYNEQFF. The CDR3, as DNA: TGTGCCAGCAGTTGGGACAGATACAATGAGCAGTTCTTC.

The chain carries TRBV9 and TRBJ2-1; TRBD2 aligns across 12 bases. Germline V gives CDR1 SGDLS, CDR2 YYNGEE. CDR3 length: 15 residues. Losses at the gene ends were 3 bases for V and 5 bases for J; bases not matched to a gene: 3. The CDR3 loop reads CASSATSGGNNEQFF. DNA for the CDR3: TGTGCCAGCAGCGCGACTAGCGGGGGTAACAATGAGCAGTTCTTC.

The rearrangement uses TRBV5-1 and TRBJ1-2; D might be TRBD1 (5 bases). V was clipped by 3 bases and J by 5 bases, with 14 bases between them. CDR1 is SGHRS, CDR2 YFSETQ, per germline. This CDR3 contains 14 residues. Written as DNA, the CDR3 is TGCGCCAGCAGCTATGAACCGACAGCATATGGCTACACCTTC. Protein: CASSYEPTAYGYTF. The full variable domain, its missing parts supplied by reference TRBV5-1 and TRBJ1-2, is KAGVTQTPRYLIKTRGQQVTLSCSPISGHRSVSWYQQTPGQGLQFLFEYFSETQRNKGNFPGRFSGRQFSNSRSEMNVSTLELGDSALYLCASSYEPTAYGYTFGSGTRLTVV.

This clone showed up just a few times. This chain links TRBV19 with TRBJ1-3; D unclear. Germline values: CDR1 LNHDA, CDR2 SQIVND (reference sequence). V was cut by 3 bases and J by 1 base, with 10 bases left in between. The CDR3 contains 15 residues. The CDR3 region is CASSIKGGSGNTIYF. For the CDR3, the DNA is TGTGCCAGTAGTATCAAGGGAGGATCTGGAAACACCATATATTTT.

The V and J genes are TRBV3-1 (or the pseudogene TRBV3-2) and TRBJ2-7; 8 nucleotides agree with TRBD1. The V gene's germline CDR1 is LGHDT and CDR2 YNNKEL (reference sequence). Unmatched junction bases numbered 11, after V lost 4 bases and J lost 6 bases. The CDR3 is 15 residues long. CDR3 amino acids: CASSRFRQGYGEQYF. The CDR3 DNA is TGTGCCAGCAGCCGATTTCGACAGGGGTATGGCGAGCAGTACTTC.

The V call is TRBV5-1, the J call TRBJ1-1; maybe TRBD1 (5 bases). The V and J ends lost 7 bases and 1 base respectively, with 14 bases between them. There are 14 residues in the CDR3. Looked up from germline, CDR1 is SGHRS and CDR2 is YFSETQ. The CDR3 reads CASSLTTANTEAFF. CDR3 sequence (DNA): TGCGCCAGCTCCTTAACGACAGCGAACACTGAAGCTTTCTTT.

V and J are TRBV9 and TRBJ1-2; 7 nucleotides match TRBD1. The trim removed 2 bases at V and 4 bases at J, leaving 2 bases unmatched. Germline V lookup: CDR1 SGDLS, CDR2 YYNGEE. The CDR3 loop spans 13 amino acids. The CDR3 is CASSVAGGYGYTF. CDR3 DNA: TGTGCCAGCAGCGTGGCAGGGGGCTATGGCTACACCTTC. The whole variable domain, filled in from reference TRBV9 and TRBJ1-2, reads DSGVTQTPKHLITATGQRVTLRCSPRSGDLSVYWYQQSLDQGLQFLIQYYNGEERAKGNILERFSAQQFPDLHSELNLSSLELGDSALYFCASSVAGGYGYTFGSGTRLTVV.

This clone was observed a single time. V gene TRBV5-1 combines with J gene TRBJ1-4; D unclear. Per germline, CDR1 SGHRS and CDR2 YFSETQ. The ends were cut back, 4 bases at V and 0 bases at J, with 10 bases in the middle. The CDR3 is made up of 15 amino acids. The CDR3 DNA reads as TGCGCCAGCAGCCCGGGCGGGTCAACTAATGAAAAACTGTTTTTT. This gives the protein CASSPGGSTNEKLFF.

The CDR3 region has the DNA TGCGCCAGCAGCTTGGCCTTTTTAAATGAGCAGTTCTTC. It yields the protein CASSLAFLNEQFF. This rearrangement joins TRBV5-1 to TRBJ2-1; D is unclear. The CDR3 spans 13 residues. The V end lost 0 bases, the J end lost 7 bases, and 8 bases lay between the germline ends. CDR1 and CDR2 (germline): SGHRS, YFSETQ.

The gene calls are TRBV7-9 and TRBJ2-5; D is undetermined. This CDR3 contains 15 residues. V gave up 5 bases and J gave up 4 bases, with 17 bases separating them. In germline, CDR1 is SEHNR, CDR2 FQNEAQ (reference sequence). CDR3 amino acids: CASSTYSLMLETQYF. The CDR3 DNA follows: TGTGCCAGCAGCACTTACAGCCTGATGTTAGAGACCCAGTACTTC. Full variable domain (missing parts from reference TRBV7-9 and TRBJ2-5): DTGVSQNPRHKITKRGQNVTFRCDPISEHNRLYWYRQTLGQGPEFLTYFQNEAQLEKSRLLSDRFSAERPKGSFSTLEIQRTEQGDSAMYLCASSTYSLMLETQYFGPGTRLLVL.

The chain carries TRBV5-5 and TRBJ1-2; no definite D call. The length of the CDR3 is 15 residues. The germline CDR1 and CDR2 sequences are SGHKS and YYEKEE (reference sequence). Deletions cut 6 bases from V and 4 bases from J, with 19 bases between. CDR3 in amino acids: CASTKDTGMSYGYTF. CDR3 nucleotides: TGTGCCAGCACTAAGGATACCGGGATGAGCTATGGCTACACCTTC.

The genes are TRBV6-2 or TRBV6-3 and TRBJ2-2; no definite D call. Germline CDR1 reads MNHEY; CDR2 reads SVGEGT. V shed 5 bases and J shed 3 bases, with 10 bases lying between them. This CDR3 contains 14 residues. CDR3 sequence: CASSKQIYTGELFF. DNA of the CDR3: TGTGCCAGCAGTAAACAGATTTACACCGGGGAGCTGTTTTTT.

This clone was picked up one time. In DNA form, the CDR3 reads TGCGCCACCTCCAATCTTCCTAGCGGGGGCCGCACAGATACGCAGTATTTT. Its protein is CATSNLPSGGRTDTQYF. This chain links TRBV5-1 with TRBJ2-3, with TRBD2 matching over 10 bases. The V gene end was trimmed by 9 bases and the J gene end by 1 base; junction bases not matched to a gene: 14. Germline loops: CDR1 SGHRS, CDR2 YFSETQ. This CDR3 has 17 residues.